These T cell receptor beta chains were read from a single sample in a study of blood T cell repertoires in COVID-19. The method was immunoSEQ multiplex PCR; TCRdb's version includes in-frame clones alone and lacks a portion of them. The table has about 320,000 clones, over 75% seen once. Input material: peripheral blood. The receptors originated from a human donor in a cohort sampled during active COVID-19. The CDR3 runs from the conserved cysteine through the conserved F or W. Fields, in order: clone size, J gene, D gene, V gene, CDR3 DNA, CDR3 protein. D genes are given only for firm matches. A row's size may be missing; if present it is once, few, many or a size class.

- TRBJ1-1 - TRBV25-1 TGTGCCAGCAATGGGGGCCCAAACACTGAAGCTTTCTTT CASNGGPNTEAFF
- TRBJ1-4 - TRBV24-1 TGTGCCACCAGTGATGCCGGGTTGGAAAAACTGTTTTTT CATSDAGLEKLFF
- TRBJ2-3 - TRBV4-1 TGCGCCAGCAGCCTAATTAGCACAGATACGCAGTATTTT CASSLISTDTQYF
- TRBJ1-2 - TRBV11-3 TGTGCCAGCAGCCCCACATTTCGCTGCGGCTACACCTTC CASSPTFRCGYTF
- TRBJ2-7 - TRBV30 TGTGCCTGGAGTCCCCTCGGGACTGCCCTCTACGAGCAGTACTTC CAWSPLGTALYEQYF
- TRBJ2-6 TRBD1 TRBV12-5 TGTGCTAGTGGGCTCTCGTCTGGGACAGGAGGATACTCTGGGGCCAACGTCCTGACTTTC CASGLSSGTGGYSGANVLTF
once TRBJ2-2 TRBD1 TRBV3-1/TRBV3-2 TGTGCCAGCAGCCAATTAAGGACAGGGAACACCGGGGAGCTGTTTTTT CASSQLRTGNTGELFF
- TRBJ1-1 TRBD1 TRBV7-9 TGTGCCAGCAGCCCGAAGGGGGCAGGGCTGGAAGCTTTCTTT CASSPKGAGLEAFF
- TRBJ2-1 TRBD1 TRBV27 TGTGCCAGCAGTTTATTTGGCGCAGGGGGAACCTACAATGAGCAGTTCTTC CASSLFGAGGTYNEQFF
- TRBJ2-1 TRBD2 TRBV7-9 TGTGCCAGCAGCCCCCCCACTAGCGGGGGACGCTCCTACAATGAGCAGTTCTTC CASSPPTSGGRSYNEQFF
- TRBJ1-1 TRBD1 TRBV5-5 TGTGCCAGCAGCTATTATGGGACAGGGGGCGTAAAAGCTTTCTTT CASSYYGTGGVKAFF
- TRBJ2-1 TRBD2 TRBV11-3 TGTGCCAGCAGCGTTGCGGCTAGCGGGGAGGACAATGAGCAGTTCTTC CASSVAASGEDNEQFF
- TRBJ1-5 TRBD1 TRBV5-1 TGCGCCAGCAGCCTCGGGACAGGGGGCGGTCAGCCCCAGCATTTT CASSLGTGGGQPQHF
once TRBJ2-7 TRBD1 TRBV9 TGTGCCAGCAGCGGCGACAGGGGCTACGAGCAGTACTTC CASSGDRGYEQYF
- TRBJ1-2 - TRBV30 TGTGCCTGGAGTCAAGGGGAAACCAATAACTATGGCTACACCTTC CAWSQGETNNYGYTF
- TRBJ1-1 TRBD1 TRBV18 TGTGCCAGCTCACCCCAGGGGGCGAGTACTGAAGCTTTCTTT CASSPQGASTEAFF
- TRBJ1-6 - TRBV6-5 TGTGCCAGCAGTTACGGGCAGACTAATTCACCCCTCCACTTT CASSYGQTNSPLHF
- TRBJ1-1 - TRBV6-5 TGTGCCAGCAGCCGCCAACCACGACAAACCGAAGCTTTCTTT CASSRQPRQTEAFF
- TRBJ2-7 TRBD1 TRBV5-5 TGTGCCAGCAGCTTAGAACAGGGGTCCTACGAGCAGTACTTC CASSLEQGSYEQYF
- TRBJ2-1 TRBD2 TRBV11-3 TGTGCCAGCAGCCAAGCGGGGGGTGCCTACAATGAGCAGTTCTTC CASSQAGGAYNEQFF
- TRBJ2-5 - TRBV18 TGTGCCAGCTCACCCCCCGGGGGAGAGACCCAGTACTTC CASSPPGGETQYF
- TRBJ2-4 - TRBV2 TGTGCCAGCAGTTTAGGGGGGGGCGCGGGAAACATTCAGTACTTC CASSLGGGAGNIQYF
- TRBJ1-3 - TRBV6-5 TGTGCCAGCAGGGACACCTCTGGAAACACCATATATTTT CASRDTSGNTIYF
- TRBJ1-4 - TRBV13 TGTGCCAGCAGCCTCAGGACAGACGATGAAAAACTGTTTTTT CASSLRTDDEKLFF
once TRBJ2-7 - TRBV6-5 TGTGCCAGCAGGGCAGGGTTGAGGGAGCAGTACTTC CASRAGLREQYF
few TRBJ2-7 TRBD2 TRBV3-1/TRBV3-2 TGTGCCAGCGGCCTAGCGGGAAATTACGAGCAGTACTTC CASGLAGNYEQYF
- TRBJ1-3 - TRBV19 TGTGCCAGTAGCCCACGACAGGTCGTCTCTGGAAACACCATATATTTT CASSPRQVVSGNTIYF
- TRBJ2-5 TRBD2 TRBV11-1 TGTGCCAGCAGCCGGACTAGCGGGGTGTATGAGACCCAGTACTTC CASSRTSGVYETQYF
- TRBJ2-3 - TRBV6-5 TGTGCCAGCACCAAAGTGAGGGGGTCCACAGATACGCAGTATTTT CASTKVRGSTDTQYF
- TRBJ2-2 - TRBV12-3/TRBV12-4 TGTGCCAGCAGTTTTCAGATCACCGGGGAGCTGTTTTTT CASSFQITGELFF
- TRBJ2-7 TRBD2 TRBV30 TGTGCCTGGAAACCTAGCGGGGAGCCTGCCGAGCAGTACTTC CAWKPSGEPAEQYF
- TRBJ1-1 - TRBV19 TGTGCCAGTAGGGACAGCATGAACACTGAAGCTTTCTTT CASRDSMNTEAFF
- TRBJ2-3 - TRBV27 TGTGCCAGCAGTTTGACTACTAGCACAGATACGCAGTATTTT CASSLTTSTDTQYF
- TRBJ2-4 TRBD2 TRBV4-1 TGCGCCAGCAGCCAAGGAATGGCTAGCGGAAATCAAAAAAACATTCAGTACTTC CASSQGMASGNQKNIQYF
- TRBJ2-1 TRBD2 TRBV6-2/TRBV6-3 TGTGCCAGCAGTTACTCCCCTCCCAGCGGGGGAATCTACAATGAGCAGTTCTTC CASSYSPPSGGIYNEQFF
once TRBJ1-1 TRBD1 TRBV7-3 TGTGCCAGCAGCTGGGGGACAGGGGAAGCTTTCTTT CASSWGTGEAFF
- TRBJ1-1 - TRBV20-1 TGCAGTGCTGCGAGTTTGGCTGAAGCTTTCTTT CSAASLAEAFF
few TRBJ1-5 - TRBV19 TGTGCCAGTACCGGAGGGAGAAGCAATCAGCCCCAGCATTTT CASTGGRSNQPQHF
- TRBJ2-7 - TRBV11-3 TGTGCCAGCAGCTTAGGTTTGGGAGATCCGTACTTC CASSLGLGDPYF
- TRBJ1-2 - TRBV14 TGTGCCAGCAGCCAAACGCAGGCCCCGTTCGGTGGCTACACCTTC CASSQTQAPFGGYTF
- TRBJ1-2 TRBD1 TRBV6-2/TRBV6-3 TGTGCCAGCACTTACGGTAGGGGGCGCGACTATGGCTACACCTTC CASTYGRGRDYGYTF
- TRBJ1-1 - TRBV12-5 TGTGCTAGTGGTTTGTCGCTGCGGGGGGGTATCGGTAAGGACACTGAAGCTTTCTTT CASGLSLRGGIGKDTEAFF
- TRBJ1-1 - TRBV9 TGTGCCAGCAGCTCCGGGAGGACTGAAGCTTTCTTT CASSSGRTEAFF
- TRBJ2-3 - TRBV21-1 TGTGCCAGCAGCAAAGCGCTGGACGGGGGGGAAACTAGCACAGATACGCAGTATTTT CASSKALDGGETSTDTQYF
few TRBJ2-2 - TRBV7-2 TGTGCCTGCAGAGATCGGGAATTTAACGGGGAGCTGTTTTTT CACRDREFNGELFF
- TRBJ2-7 - TRBV5-1 TGCGCCTCCCAAAGTGGCAGCTCCTACGAGCAGTACTTC CASQSGSSYEQYF
- TRBJ1-4 TRBD1 TRBV29-1 TGCAGCGGGGCTGACAGGGGGCTGGAAAAACTGTTTTTT CSGADRGLEKLFF
- TRBJ2-4 TRBD1 TRBV7-3 TGTGCCAGCAGCCAGGACAGGGAAAAAAACATTCAGTACTTC CASSQDREKNIQYF
- TRBJ1-5 - TRBV11-3 TGTGCCAGCAGCTTAGGCAAGACAGGTGAGTATAGCAATCAGCCCCAGCATTTT CASSLGKTGEYSNQPQHF